This T cell receptor beta chain originates from a study of blood T cell repertoires in COVID-19. Trimming removed 7 bases from V and 2 bases from J, with 4 bases in between. The CDR3 loop spans 11 amino acids. Germline CDR1 and CDR2: MRHNA and SNTAGT. Profiling relied on immunoSEQ multiplex PCR, and the TCRdb table lists in-frame clones only, not all of them. The data show some 45,000 clones, less than 90% seen once. The sequencing sample was made of peripheral blood. The receptor comes from a human donor in a cohort sampled during active COVID-19. The V and J genes are TRBV6-4 and TRBJ2-3; D ambiguous. Written as DNA, the CDR3 is TGTGCCAGCACAAACACAGATACGCAGTATTTT. Protein sequence: CASTNTDTQYF.